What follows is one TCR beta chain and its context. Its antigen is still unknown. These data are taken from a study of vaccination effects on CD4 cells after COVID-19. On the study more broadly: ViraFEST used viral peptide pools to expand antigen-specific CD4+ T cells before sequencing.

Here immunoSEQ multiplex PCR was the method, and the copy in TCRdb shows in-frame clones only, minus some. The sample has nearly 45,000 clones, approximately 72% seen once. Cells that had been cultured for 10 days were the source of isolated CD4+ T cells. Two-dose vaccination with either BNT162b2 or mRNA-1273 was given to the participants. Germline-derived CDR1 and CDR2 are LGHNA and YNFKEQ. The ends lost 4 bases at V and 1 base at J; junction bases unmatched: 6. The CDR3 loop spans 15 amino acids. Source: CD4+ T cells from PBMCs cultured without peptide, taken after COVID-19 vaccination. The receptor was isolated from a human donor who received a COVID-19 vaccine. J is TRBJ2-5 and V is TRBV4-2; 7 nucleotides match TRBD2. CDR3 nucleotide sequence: TGTGCCAGCAGCCGATACGCGGGAGTCCAAGAGACCCAGTACTTC. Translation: CASSRYAGVQETQYF.